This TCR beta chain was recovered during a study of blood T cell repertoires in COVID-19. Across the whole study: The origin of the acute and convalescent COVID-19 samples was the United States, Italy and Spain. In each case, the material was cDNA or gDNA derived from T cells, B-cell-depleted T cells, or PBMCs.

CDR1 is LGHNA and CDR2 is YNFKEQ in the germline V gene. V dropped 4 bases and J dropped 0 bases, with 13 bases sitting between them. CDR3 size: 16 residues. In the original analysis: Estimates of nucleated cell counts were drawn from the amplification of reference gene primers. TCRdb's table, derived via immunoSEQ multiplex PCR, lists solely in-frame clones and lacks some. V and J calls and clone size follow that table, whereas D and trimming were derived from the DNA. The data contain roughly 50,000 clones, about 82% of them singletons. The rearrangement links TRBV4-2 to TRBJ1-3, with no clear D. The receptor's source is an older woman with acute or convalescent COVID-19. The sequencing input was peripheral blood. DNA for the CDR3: TGTGCCAGCAGCCTGGACGGGAGATCCTCTGGAAACACCATATATTTT. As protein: CASSLDGRSSGNTIYF.